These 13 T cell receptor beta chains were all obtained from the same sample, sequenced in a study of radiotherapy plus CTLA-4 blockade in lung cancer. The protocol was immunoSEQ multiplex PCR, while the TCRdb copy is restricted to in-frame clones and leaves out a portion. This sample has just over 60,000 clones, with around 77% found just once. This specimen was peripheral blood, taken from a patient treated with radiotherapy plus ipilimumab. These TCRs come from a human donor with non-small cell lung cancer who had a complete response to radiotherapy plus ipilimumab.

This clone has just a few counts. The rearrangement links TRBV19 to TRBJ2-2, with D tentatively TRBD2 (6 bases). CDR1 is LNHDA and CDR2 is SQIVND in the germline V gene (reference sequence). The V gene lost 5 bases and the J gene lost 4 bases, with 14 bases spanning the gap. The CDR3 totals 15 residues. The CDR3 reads CASSLLAGSTGELFF. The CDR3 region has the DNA TGTGCCAGTAGTCTCTTGGCGGGGTCCACCGGGGAGCTGTTTTTT. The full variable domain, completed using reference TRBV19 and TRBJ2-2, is DGGITQSPKYLFRKEGQNVTLSCEQNLNHDAMYWYRQDPGQGLRLIYYSQIVNDFQKGDIAEGYSVSREKKESFPLTVTSAQKNPTAFYLCASSLLAGSTGELFFGEGSRLTVL.

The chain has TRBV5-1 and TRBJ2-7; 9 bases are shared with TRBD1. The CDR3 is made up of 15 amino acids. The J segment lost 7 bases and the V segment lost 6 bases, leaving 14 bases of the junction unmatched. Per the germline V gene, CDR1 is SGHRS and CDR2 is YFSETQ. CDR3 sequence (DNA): TGCGCCAGCATTAAAGGTACAGGGGGCGAGGGAGAGCAGTACTTC. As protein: CASIKGTGGEGEQYF.

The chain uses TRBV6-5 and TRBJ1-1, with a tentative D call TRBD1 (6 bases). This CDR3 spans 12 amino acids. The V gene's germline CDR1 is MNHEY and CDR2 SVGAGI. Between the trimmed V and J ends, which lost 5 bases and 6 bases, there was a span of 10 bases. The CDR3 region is CASSKGTPEAFF. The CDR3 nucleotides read TGTGCCAGCAGTAAGGGGACACCTGAAGCTTTCTTT.

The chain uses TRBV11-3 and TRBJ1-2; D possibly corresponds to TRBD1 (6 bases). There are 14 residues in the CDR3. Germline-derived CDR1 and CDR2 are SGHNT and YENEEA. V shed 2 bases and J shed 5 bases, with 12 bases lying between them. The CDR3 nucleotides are TGTGCCAGCAGCTTATCCTCAGGGGCTTATGGCTACACCTTC. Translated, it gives CASSLSSGAYGYTF.

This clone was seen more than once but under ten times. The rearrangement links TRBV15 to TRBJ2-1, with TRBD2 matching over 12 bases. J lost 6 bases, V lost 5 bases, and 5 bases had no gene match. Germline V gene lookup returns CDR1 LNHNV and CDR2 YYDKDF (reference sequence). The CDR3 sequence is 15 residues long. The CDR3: CATSSRTSGTNEQFF. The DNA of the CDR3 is TGTGCCACCAGCTCGCGGACTAGCGGGACCAATGAGCAGTTCTTC. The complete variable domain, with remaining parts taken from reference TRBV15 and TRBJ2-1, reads DAMVIQNPRYQVTQFGKPVTLSCSQTLNHNVMYWYQQKSSQAPKLLFHYYDKDFNNEADTPDNFQSRRPNTSFCFLDIRSPGLGDTAMYLCATSSRTSGTNEQFFGPGTRLTVL.

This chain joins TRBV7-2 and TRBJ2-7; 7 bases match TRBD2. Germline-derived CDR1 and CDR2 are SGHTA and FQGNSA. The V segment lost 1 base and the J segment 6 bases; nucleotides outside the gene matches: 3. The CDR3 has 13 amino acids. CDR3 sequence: CASSLVRGGEQYV. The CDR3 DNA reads TGTGCCAGCAGCTTAGTGCGCGGGGGCGAGCAGTACGTC.

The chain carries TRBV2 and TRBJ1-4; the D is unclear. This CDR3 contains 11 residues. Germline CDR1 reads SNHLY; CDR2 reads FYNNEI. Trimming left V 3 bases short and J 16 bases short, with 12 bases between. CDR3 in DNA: TGTGCCAGCAGTGAGCATCCCAATTCGTTTTTT. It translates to CASSEHPNSFF.

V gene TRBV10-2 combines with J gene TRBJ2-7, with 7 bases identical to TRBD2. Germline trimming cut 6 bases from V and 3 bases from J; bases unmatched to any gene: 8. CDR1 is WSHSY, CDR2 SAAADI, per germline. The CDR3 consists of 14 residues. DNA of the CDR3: TGCGCCAGCAGCCACGGGGGAGGGAGCTACGAGCAGTACGTC. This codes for CASSHGGGSYEQYV.

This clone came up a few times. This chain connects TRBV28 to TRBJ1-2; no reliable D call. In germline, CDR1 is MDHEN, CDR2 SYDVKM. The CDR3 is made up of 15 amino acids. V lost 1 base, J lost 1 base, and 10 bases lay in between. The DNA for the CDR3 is TGTGCCAGCAGTTTATTTGGACGCGTTAACTATGGCTACACCTTC. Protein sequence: CASSLFGRVNYGYTF.

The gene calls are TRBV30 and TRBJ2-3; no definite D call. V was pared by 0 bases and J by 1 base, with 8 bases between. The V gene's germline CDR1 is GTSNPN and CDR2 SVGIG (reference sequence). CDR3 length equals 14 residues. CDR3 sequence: CAWSVRAGTDTQYF. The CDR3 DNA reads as TGTGCCTGGAGTGTACGGGCAGGCACAGATACGCAGTATTTT.

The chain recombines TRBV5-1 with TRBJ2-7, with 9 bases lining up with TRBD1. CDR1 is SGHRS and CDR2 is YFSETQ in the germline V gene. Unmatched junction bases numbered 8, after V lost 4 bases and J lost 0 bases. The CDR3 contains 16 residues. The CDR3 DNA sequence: TGCGCCAGCAGCCGGGGACAGGGACTGAGCTCCTACGAGCAGTACTTC. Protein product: CASSRGQGLSSYEQYF.

The CDR3 coding sequence is TGTGCCAGCAGCCCCACTAGCGGGAGGACCTCATTTCATGAGCAGTTCTTC. It yields the protein CASSPTSGRTSFHEQFF. The J gene is TRBJ2-1, the V gene TRBV7-6; 12 bases match TRBD2. The CDR3 is made up of 17 amino acids. Losses at the gene ends were 5 bases for V and 8 bases for J; bases not matched to a gene: 13. The germline CDR1 and CDR2 sequences are SGHVS and FNYEAQ.

CDR3 amino acids: CASSLAKGALDEQFF. Written as DNA, the CDR3 is TGCGCCAGCAGCTTGGCCAAGGGGGCTTTGGATGAGCAGTTCTTC. The chain links TRBV5-1 to TRBJ2-1; 7 nucleotides line up with TRBD1. The germline gives CDR1 SGHRS, CDR2 YFSETQ. The CDR3 extends over 15 amino acids. V shed 0 bases, J shed 8 bases, and the junction held 8 bases outside the gene matches. Supplemented by reference TRBV5-1 and TRBJ2-1, the full variable domain reads KAGVTQTPRYLIKTRGQQVTLSCSPISGHRSVSWYQQTPGQGLQFLFEYFSETQRNKGNFPGRFSGRQFSNSRSEMNVSTLELGDSALYLCASSLAKGALDEQFFGPGTRLTVL.